A selection of T cell receptor beta chains follows, all from one sample in a study of metastatic and nonmetastatic thyroid tumors. TCRdb redid the clone calls on the PCR reads using MiXCR. The data contain approximately 13,000 clones, 20% to 25% of them singletons. The sequencing input was blood. These receptors were collected from a male donor with papillary thyroid cancer or a benign thyroid nodule (not recorded which). Some clones in this sample may be carry-over from other donors' samples. Each CDR3 is given with its conserved first and last residue. D genes are given only for firm matches. Expanded clones are given a class, and other clones once, few, many or no size at all.

J gene,V gene,clone size,D gene,CDR3 DNA,CDR3 protein
TRBJ2-1,TRBV6-2/TRBV6-3,-,TRBD1,TGTGCCAGCAGTAGGACAGGGCGCAATGAGCAGTTCTTC,CASSRTGRNEQFF
TRBJ1-5,TRBV5-1,-,-,TGCGCCAGCAGCCGTGAAGGGGGTAGTCAGCCCCAGCATTTT,CASSREGGSQPQHF
TRBJ2-3,TRBV6-1,-,TRBD1,TGTGCCAGCAGTCCCGACCGGGACAGGGATGCAGATACGCAGTATTTC,CASSPDRDRDADTQYF
TRBJ1-5,TRBV19,few,-,TGTGCCAGTAGTTTCCCCGGACAGAGCAATCAGCCCCAGCATTTT,CASSFPGQSNQPQHF
TRBJ2-3,TRBV7-2,few,TRBD2,TGTGCCAGCAGCTTAGCTAGCGGGTGGGGAGATACGCAGTATTTT,CASSLASGWGDTQYF
TRBJ1-3,TRBV9,many,-,TGTGCCAGCAGCGTAAACTCCCGGGAATACTCTGGAAACACCATATATTTT,CASSVNSREYSGNTIYF
TRBJ2-1,TRBV28,-,TRBD2,TGTGCCAGCAGCGTGACTAGCGGGGGCAGTGAGCAGTTCTTC,CASSVTSGGSEQFF
TRBJ2-3,TRBV20-1,-,-,TGCAGTGTTCTAGCGAGCACAGATACGCAGTATTTT,CSVLASTDTQYF
TRBJ1-1,TRBV12-3/TRBV12-4,-,-,TGTGCCACCAGCTTAGGGGCTCTGAACACTGAAGCATACTTT,CATSLGALNTEAYF
TRBJ2-2,TRBV12-3/TRBV12-4,many,TRBD2,TGTGCCAGCAGTTTCTTAGCGGGAAGTACCGGGGAGCTGTTTTTT,CASSFLAGSTGELFF
TRBJ2-7,TRBV5-1,-,TRBD2,TGCGCCAGCAGCCTAGCGGGGGCCAATTTTTACGAGCAGTACTTC,CASSLAGANFYEQYF
TRBJ2-2,TRBV15,-,-,TGTGCCACCAGCAGACCAGGGAGCACCGGGGAGCTGTTTTTT,CATSRPGSTGELFF
TRBJ2-7,TRBV7-2,-,-,TGTGCCAGCAGCCAACAGGGTGGGAACTACGAGCAGTACTTC,CASSQQGGNYEQYF
TRBJ2-3,TRBV24-1,medium-sized,-,TGTGCCACCTCCCAGGGGACAGATACGCAGTATTTT,CATSQGTDTQYF
TRBJ1-2,TRBV28,medium-sized,TRBD1,TGTGCCAGCAGAGGACAGGGGGCGCGGGACTATGGCTACACCTTC,CASRGQGARDYGYTF
TRBJ1-1,TRBV20-1,-,TRBD1,TGCAGTGTCCAGGGGGGCGCGGGTACTGAAGCTTTCTTT,CSVQGGAGTEAFF